One and the same sample provided the 3 T cell receptor beta chains below, sequenced in a study of cytomegalovirus exposure and HLA in healthy donors. Primers for the PCR totalled 60 Vbeta and 13 Jbeta. Sequencing used immunoSEQ multiplex PCR; TCRdb keeps in-frame clones, though not all of them. The sample carries about 130,000 clones, 77% recorded once. Material: PBMCs. The receptors come from a woman aged 40 to 55 in good health and CMV-seropositive.

This clone occurred once. The rearrangement joins TRBV6-1 to TRBJ2-7; D remains unclear. There are 16 residues in the CDR3. CDR1 is MNHNS and CDR2 is SASEGT in the germline V gene. Trimming stripped 2 bases from V and 3 bases from J, with 17 bases between. Written as DNA, the CDR3 is TGTGCCAGCAGTGAACGACTCAGCCGAAATCGCTACGAGCAGTACTTC. It translates to CASSERLSRNRYEQYF.

The chain carries TRBV18 and TRBJ2-5, with 10 bases aligning to TRBD1. Germline V gene sequence: CDR1 KGHSH, CDR2 LQKENI. J was trimmed by 5 bases and V by 6 bases; bases with no gene match: 3. The CDR3 contains 13 residues. CDR3 nucleotide sequence: TGTGCCAGCTCTCCGGGACAGGGGGAGACCCAGTACTTC. Amino acid sequence: CASSPGQGETQYF.

Concerning this clone itself: One end of the junction fails to match germline, which may point to a read error. The gene calls are TRBV6-1 and TRBJ1-5; 7 bases map to TRBD1. In germline, CDR1 is MNHNS, CDR2 SASEGT. This CDR3 has 14 amino acids. The CDR3 sequence: CASSVGTAHQPQHF. The CDR3 DNA reads TGTGCCAGCAGCGTAGGGACAGCTCATCAACCCCAGCATTTT.